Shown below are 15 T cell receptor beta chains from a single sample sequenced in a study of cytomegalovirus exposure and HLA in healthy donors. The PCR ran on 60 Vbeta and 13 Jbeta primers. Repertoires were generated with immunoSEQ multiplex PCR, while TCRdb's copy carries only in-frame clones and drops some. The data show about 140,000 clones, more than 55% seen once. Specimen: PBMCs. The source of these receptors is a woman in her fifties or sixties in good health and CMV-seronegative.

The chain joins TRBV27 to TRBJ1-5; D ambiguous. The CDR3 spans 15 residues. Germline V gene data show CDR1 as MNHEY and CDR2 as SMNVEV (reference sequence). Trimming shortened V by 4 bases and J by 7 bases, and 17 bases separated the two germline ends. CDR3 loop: CASSWSGLEGQPQHF. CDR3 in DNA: TGTGCCAGCAGTTGGAGCGGGTTGGAAGGGCAGCCCCAGCATTTT.

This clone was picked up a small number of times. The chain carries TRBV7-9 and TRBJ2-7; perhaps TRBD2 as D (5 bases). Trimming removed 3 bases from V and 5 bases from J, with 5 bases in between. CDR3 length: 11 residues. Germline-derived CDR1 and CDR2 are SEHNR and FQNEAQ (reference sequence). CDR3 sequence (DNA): TGTGCCAGCAGCTTCGGGGACGAGCAGTACTTC. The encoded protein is CASSFGDEQYF. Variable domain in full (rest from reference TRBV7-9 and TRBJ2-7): DTGVSQNPRHKITKRGQNVTFRCDPISEHNRLYWYRQTLGQGPEFLTYFQNEAQLEKSRLLSDRFSAERPKGSFSTLEIQRTEQGDSAMYLCASSFGDEQYFGPGTRLTVT.

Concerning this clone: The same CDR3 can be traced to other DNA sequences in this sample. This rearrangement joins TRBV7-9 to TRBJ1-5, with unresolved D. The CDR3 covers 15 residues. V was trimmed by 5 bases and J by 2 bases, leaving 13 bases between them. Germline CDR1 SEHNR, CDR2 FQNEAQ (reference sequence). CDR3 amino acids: CASSRPGTGNQPQHF. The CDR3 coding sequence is TGTGCCAGCAGCCGACCCGGAACAGGCAATCAGCCCCAGCATTTT.

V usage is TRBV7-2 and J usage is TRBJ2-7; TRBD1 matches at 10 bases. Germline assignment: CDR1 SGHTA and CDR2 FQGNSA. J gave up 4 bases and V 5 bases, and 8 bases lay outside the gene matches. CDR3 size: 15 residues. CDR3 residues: CASSVSGGQGYEQYF. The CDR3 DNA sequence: TGTGCCAGCAGCGTTAGTGGGGGACAGGGGTACGAGCAGTACTTC.

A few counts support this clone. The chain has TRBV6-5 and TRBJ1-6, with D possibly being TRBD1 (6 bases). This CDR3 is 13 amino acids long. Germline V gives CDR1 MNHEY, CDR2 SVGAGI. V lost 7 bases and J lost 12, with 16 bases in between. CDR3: CASTTGSWEPLHF. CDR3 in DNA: TGTGCCAGCACCACAGGGTCTTGGGAACCCCTCCACTTT.

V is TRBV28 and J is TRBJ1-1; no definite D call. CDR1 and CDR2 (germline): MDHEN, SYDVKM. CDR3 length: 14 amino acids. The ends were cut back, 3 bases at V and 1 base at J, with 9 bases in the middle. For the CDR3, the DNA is TGTGCCAGCAGTTTGGTACAGCAGAACACTGAAGCTTTCTTT. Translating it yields CASSLVQQNTEAFF.

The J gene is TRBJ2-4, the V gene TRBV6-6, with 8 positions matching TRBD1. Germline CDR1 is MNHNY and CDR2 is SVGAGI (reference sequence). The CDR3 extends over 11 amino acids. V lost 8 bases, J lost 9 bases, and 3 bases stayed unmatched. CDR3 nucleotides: TGTGCCAGCTCTGACAGGGGCATTCAGTACTTC. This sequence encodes CASSDRGIQYF.

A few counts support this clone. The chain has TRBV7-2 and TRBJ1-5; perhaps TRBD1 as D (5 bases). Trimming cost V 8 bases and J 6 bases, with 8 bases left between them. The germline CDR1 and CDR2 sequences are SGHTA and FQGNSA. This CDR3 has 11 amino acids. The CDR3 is CASGRAQPQHF. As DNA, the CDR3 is TGTGCCAGCGGCAGGGCTCAGCCCCAGCATTTT.

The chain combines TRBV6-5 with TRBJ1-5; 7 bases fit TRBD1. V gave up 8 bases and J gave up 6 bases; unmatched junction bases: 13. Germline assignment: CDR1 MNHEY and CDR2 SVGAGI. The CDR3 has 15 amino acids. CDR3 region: CASATLRGNGQPQHF. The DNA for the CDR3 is TGTGCCAGCGCCACGCTCAGGGGGAATGGTCAGCCCCAGCATTTT.

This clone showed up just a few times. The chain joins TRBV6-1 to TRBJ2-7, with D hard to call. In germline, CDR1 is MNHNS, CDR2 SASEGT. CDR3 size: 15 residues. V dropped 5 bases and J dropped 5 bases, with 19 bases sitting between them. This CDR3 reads CASSLWAASGDEQYF. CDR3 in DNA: TGTGCCAGCAGTTTATGGGCCGCTTCAGGTGACGAGCAGTACTTC.

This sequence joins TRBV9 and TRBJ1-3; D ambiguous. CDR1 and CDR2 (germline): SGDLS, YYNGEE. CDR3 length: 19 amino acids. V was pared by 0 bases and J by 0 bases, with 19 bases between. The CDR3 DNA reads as TGTGCCAGCAGCGTAGCGCTGACTTCTGGCTCCAGCTCTGGAAACACCATATATTTT. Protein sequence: CASSVALTSGSSSGNTIYF. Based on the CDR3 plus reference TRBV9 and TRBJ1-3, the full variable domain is DSGVTQTPKHLITATGQRVTLRCSPRSGDLSVYWYQQSLDQGLQFLIQYYNGEERAKGNILERFSAQQFPDLHSELNLSSLELGDSALYFCASSVALTSGSSSGNTIYFGEGSWLTVV.

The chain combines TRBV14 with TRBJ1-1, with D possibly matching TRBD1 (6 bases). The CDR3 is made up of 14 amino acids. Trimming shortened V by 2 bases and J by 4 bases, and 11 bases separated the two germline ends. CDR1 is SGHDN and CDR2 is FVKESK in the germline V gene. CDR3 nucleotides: TGTGCCAGCAGCCAACTCCAACAGGGCACTGAAGCTTTCTTT. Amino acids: CASSQLQQGTEAFF.

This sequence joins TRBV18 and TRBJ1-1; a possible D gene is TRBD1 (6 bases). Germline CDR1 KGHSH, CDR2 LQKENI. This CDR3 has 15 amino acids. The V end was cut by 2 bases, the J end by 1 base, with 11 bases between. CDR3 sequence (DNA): TGTGCCAGCTCACCATGGGCAGGGGAGAACACTGAAGCTTTCTTT. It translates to CASSPWAGENTEAFF.

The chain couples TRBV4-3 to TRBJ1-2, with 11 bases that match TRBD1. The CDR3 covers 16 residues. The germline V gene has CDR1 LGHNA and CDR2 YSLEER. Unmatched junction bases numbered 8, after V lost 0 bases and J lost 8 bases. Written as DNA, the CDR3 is TGCGCCAGCAGCCAAGACCCCGGGACAGGGGGTATCGGCTACACCTTC. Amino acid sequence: CASSQDPGTGGIGYTF.

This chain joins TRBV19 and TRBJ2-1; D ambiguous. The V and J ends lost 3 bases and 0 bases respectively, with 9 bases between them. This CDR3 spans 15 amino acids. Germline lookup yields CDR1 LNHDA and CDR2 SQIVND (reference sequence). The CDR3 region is CASSMSRSSYNEQFF. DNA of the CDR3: TGTGCCAGTAGTATGAGCCGGAGCTCCTACAATGAGCAGTTCTTC.